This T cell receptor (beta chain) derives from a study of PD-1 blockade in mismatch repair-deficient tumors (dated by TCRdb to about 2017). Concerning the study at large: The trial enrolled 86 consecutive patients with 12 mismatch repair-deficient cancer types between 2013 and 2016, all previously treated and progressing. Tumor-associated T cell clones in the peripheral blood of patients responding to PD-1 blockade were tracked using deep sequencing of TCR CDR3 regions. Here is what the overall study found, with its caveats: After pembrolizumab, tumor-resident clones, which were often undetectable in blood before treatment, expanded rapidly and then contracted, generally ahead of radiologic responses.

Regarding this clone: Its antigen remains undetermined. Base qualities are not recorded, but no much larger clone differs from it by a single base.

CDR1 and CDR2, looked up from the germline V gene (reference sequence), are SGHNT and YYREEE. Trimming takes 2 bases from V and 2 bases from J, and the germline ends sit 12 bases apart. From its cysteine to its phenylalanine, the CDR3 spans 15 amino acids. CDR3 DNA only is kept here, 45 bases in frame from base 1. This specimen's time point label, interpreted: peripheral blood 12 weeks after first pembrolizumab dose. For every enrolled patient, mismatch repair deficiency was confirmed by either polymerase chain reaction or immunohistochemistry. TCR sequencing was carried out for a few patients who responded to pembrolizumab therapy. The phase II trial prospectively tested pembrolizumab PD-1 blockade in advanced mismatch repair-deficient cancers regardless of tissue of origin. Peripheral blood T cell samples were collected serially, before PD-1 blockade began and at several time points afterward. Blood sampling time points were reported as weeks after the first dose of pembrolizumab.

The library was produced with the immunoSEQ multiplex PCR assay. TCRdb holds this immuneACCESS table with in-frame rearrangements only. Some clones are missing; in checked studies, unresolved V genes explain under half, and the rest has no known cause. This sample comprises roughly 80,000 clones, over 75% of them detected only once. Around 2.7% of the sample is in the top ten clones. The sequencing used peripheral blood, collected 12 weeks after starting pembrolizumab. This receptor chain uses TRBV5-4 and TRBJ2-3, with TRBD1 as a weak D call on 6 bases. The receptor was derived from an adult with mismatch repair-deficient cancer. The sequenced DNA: TGTGCCAGCAGCTTAGTGGGGGCGGTCACAGATACGCAGTATTTT. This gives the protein CASSLVGAVTDTQYF.